The present TCR beta chain was sequenced within a study of blood T cell repertoires in COVID-19. Across the study: The United States, Italy and Spain were the sources of the acute and convalescent COVID-19 samples. In each case, the material was cDNA or gDNA derived from T cells, B-cell-depleted T cells, or PBMCs.

CDR3 size: 16 residues. Germline CDR1 is MGHRA and CDR2 is YSYEKL. Germline trimming cut 4 bases from V and 3 bases from J; bases unmatched to any gene: 11. In the study's own analysis: For nucleated cells, counts were estimated from reference gene primer amplification. Sequenced by immunoSEQ multiplex PCR; TCRdb stores in-frame clones only, minus some. V, J and clone size are taken as reported in that table, and D and trimming were inferred from the DNA itself. The sample lists 300,000 to 350,000 clones, roughly 87% occurring once. This receptor was taken from a man aged 18 to 29 with active or convalescent COVID-19. The V and J genes are TRBV4-1 and TRBJ2-7, with 8 bases fitting TRBD2. Sequencing input: peripheral blood. This CDR3 reads CASSPGGLAEVYEQYF. Here the CDR3 DNA reads TGCGCCAGCAGCCCGGGGGGGCTAGCAGAAGTCTACGAGCAGTACTTC.